The entry that follows covers one TCR beta chain sequence. The CDR3 contains 15 residues. Germline-derived CDR1 and CDR2 are MNHNS and SASEGT. J lost 1 base, V lost 6 bases, and 2 bases had no gene match. The data originate from a study of identical twins. TCRdb called the 5' RACE reads again in MiXCR, with one record for every CDR3 protein. This repertoire shows fewer than 350,000 distinct CDR3 sequences, more than 6.5% found once; its top ten account for over 2%. This sample was also put to use in a study of yellow fever vaccine responses in identical twins.

This sequence originates from a woman aged 18-29 years in good health. The sequenced sample was memory (CD45RO+) T cells sorted from blood. The rearrangement uses TRBV6-1 and TRBJ2-6, with 8 nucleotides matching TRBD1. The CDR3 is CASRRQGSGANVLTF. In DNA, the CDR3 is TGTGCCAGCAGGCGACAGGGGTCTGGGGCCAACGTCCTGACTTTC.